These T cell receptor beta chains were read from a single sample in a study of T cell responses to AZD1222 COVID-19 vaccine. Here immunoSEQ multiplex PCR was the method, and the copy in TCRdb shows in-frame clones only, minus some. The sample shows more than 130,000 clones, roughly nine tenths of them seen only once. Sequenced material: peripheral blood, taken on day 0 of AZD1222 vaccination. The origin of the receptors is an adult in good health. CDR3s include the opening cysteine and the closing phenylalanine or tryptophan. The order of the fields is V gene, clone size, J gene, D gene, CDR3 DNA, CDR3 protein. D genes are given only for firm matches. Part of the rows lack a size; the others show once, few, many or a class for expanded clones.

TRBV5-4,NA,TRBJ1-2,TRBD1,TGTGCCAGCCGGTCCCGGGACAGGGACAATGAGAATGGCTACACCTTC,CASRSRDRDNENGYTF
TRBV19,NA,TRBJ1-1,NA,TGTGCCAGTAGTATAGACCCCTGGGATGAAGCTTTCTTT,CASSIDPWDEAFF
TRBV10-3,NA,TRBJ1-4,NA,TGTGCCATCAGGGACAGCCTTGGGGAAAAACTGTTTTTT,CAIRDSLGEKLFF
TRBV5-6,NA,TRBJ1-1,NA,TGTGCCAGCAGCTTGCCGCCGGCGAATACTGAAGCTTTCTTT,CASSLPPANTEAFF
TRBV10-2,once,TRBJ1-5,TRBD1,TGCGCCAGCAGTGTCGGACAGGGCGGCAGCAATCAGCCCCAGCATTTT,CASSVGQGGSNQPQHF
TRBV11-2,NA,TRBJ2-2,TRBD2,TGTGCCAGCAGCTTAGAGTCGCTAGCGGGAGGGTTGTCGAACACCGGGGAGCTGTTTTTT,CASSLESLAGGLSNTGELFF
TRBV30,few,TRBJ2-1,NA,TGTGCCTGGAGTGTTGTCTCTATCGCGGGTTACAATGAGCAGTTCTTC,CAWSVVSIAGYNEQFF
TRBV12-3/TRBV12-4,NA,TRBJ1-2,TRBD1,TGTGCCAGCAGGGGACAGCTCTATGGCTACACCTTC,CASRGQLYGYTF
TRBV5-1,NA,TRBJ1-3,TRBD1,TGCGCCAGCCAGGGGGCGCAGGGAAACACCATATATTTT,CASQGAQGNTIYF
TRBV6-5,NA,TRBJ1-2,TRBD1,TGTGCCAGCAGTTACTCGACAGGGGCGGTTTTCTATGGCTACACCTTC,CASSYSTGAVFYGYTF
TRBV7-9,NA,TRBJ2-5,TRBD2,TGTGCCAGCAGTCTGAGGACTAGCGGGGGGGGCTCCCTAAAAGAGACCCAGTACTTC,CASSLRTSGGGSLKETQYF
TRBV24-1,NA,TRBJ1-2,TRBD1,TGTGCCACCAGTGATTGGGGACAGGGGGCTTTAGGCTACACCTTC,CATSDWGQGALGYTF
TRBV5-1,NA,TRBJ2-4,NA,TGCGCCAGCAGCTACGACAGCAGCCTAGCCAAAAACATTCAGTACTTC,CASSYDSSLAKNIQYF
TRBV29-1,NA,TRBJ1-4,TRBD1,TGCAGCGTTTCAGGGGGCGCGGCTAATGAAAAACTGTTTTTT,CSVSGGAANEKLFF